These 20 T cell receptor beta chains share one sample of origin, sequenced in a study of EBV T-cell therapy then PD-1 blockade in nasopharyngeal carcinoma. Described treatment: AdE1-LMPpoly-expanded autologous EBV-specific T-cell therapy followed by anti-PD-1 nivolumab. Antigens for these TCRs are unknown. Assay: immunoSEQ multiplex PCR; the TCRdb copy retains only in-frame clones and omits some. The table has around 19,000 clones, approximately 88% seen once. Sequencing used CD8+ T cells from blood, obtained at day 0 from a patient whose treatment included autologous EBV-specific T cells and nivolumab. The source is a man aged 40-50 years with nasopharyngeal carcinoma.

The genes are TRBV19 and TRBJ1-5, with D unclear. The CDR3 extends over 16 amino acids. CDR1 is LNHDA and CDR2 is SQIVND in the germline V gene (reference sequence). The V end was cut by 1 base, the J end by 0 bases, with 10 bases between. Written as DNA, the CDR3 is TGTGCCAGTAGTATAGTTGGAGGGAATAGCAATCAGCCCCAGCATTTT. This translates into CASSIVGGNSNQPQHF.

This chain connects TRBV28 to TRBJ1-5; D gene ambiguous. The CDR3 has 14 residues. Germline V gives CDR1 MDHEN, CDR2 SYDVKM. The germline V and J ends were trimmed by 2 bases and 2 bases, with 7 bases remaining between them. The CDR3 spells CASSLMEGNQPQHF. The CDR3 DNA is TGTGCCAGCAGTTTAATGGAGGGCAATCAGCCCCAGCATTTT.

The CDR3 loop reads CASSIDRVDQPQHF. CDR3 coding DNA: TGTGCCAGTAGTATCGACAGGGTGGATCAGCCCCAGCATTTT. The chain joins TRBV19 to TRBJ1-5; 7 nucleotides align to TRBD1. V shed 3 bases and J 5 bases; nucleotides not matched to a gene: 4. This CDR3 has 14 residues. CDR1 and CDR2 from the germline V gene are LNHDA and SQIVND (reference sequence).

V is TRBV5-4 and J is TRBJ2-1; 8 bases map to TRBD2. This CDR3 has 15 residues. CDR1 and CDR2 from the germline V gene are SGHNT and YYREEE (reference sequence). Germline trimming cut 4 bases from V and 6 bases from J; bases unmatched to any gene: 9. This CDR3 is CASSNGLARFNEQFF. The CDR3 region has the DNA TGTGCCAGCAGCAATGGACTAGCACGATTCAATGAGCAGTTCTTC.

The chain uses TRBV2 and TRBJ2-2, with D tentatively TRBD1 (6 bases). There are 12 residues in the CDR3. CDR1 and CDR2 from the germline V gene are SNHLY and FYNNEI. V gave up 8 bases and J gave up 6 bases, with 10 bases separating them. The CDR3 DNA reads as TGTGCCAGCGGGGGCGGCGCCGGGGAGCTGTTTTTT. Its translation: CASGGGAGELFF.

The rearrangement uses TRBV6-2 or TRBV6-3 and TRBJ1-1, with 7 bases lining up with TRBD1. The V gene's germline CDR1 is MNHEY and CDR2 SVGEGT. There are 17 residues in the CDR3. The V segment lost 6 bases and the J segment 0 bases; nucleotides outside the gene matches: 13. CDR3 sequence reads: CASSPDRVVAVNTEAFF. The DNA for the CDR3 is TGTGCCAGCAGCCCCGACAGGGTTGTTGCTGTGAACACTGAAGCTTTCTTT.

This sequence joins TRBV11-1 and TRBJ2-3; 10 nucleotides align to TRBD2. This CDR3 is built from 16 residues. Trimming cost V 5 bases and J 2 bases; bases outside gene matches: 7. Per germline, CDR1 SGHAT and CDR2 FQDESV (reference sequence). In DNA, the CDR3 is TGTGCCAGCAGCCTCGCACTAGCGGGATTCACAGATACGCAGTATTTT. Protein product: CASSLALAGFTDTQYF.

The chain combines TRBV2 with TRBJ2-7; perhaps TRBD2 as D (5 bases). CDR1 is SNHLY, CDR2 FYNNEI, per germline. Trimming took 3 bases from V and 2 from J, leaving 11 bases between them. The CDR3 totals 14 residues. The CDR3 bases are TGTGCCAGCAGTGATATCGAGGGCCCCTACGAGCAGTACTTC. Translated: CASSDIEGPYEQYF. Variable domain in full (rest from reference TRBV2 and TRBJ2-7): EPEVTQTPSHQVTQMGQEVILRCVPISNHLYFYWYRQILGQKVEFLVSFYNNEISEKSEIFDDQFSVERPDGSNFTLKIRSTKLEDSAMYFCASSDIEGPYEQYFGPGTRLTVT.

The rearrangement joins TRBV27 to TRBJ1-1, with D tentatively TRBD1 (5 bases). V was clipped by 2 bases and J by 3 bases, with 10 bases between them. The CDR3 is 14 amino acids. Per germline, CDR1 MNHEY and CDR2 SMNVEV (reference sequence). In nucleotides, the CDR3 is TGTGCCAGCAGTTTAACATCAGGGTACACTGAAGCTTTCTTT. Amino acids: CASSLTSGYTEAFF.

This chain uses TRBV6-4 with TRBJ1-2, with a possible D match to TRBD1 (6 bases). The CDR3 consists of 15 residues. The V end was cut by 3 bases, the J end by 3 bases, with 14 bases between. Germline CDR1 reads MRHNA; CDR2 reads SNTAGT. The CDR3 coding sequence is TGTGCCAGCAGTGAAGTGGCAGGGGATTACTATGGCTACACCTTC. It yields the protein CASSEVAGDYYGYTF.

The chain employs TRBV7-2 and TRBJ1-6; D might be TRBD1 (5 bases). CDR3 length: 16 residues. Germline V gene sequence: CDR1 SGHTA, CDR2 FQGNSA. Trimming left V 1 base short and J 4 bases short, with 11 bases between. The CDR3 is CASSLDEGAYNSPLHF. The CDR3 DNA reads as TGTGCCAGCAGCTTAGATGAAGGGGCTTATAATTCACCCCTCCACTTT.

The V gene is TRBV4-3, the J gene TRBJ1-1; D is undetermined. This CDR3 has 15 residues. CDR1 is LGHNA, CDR2 YSLEER, per germline. Deletions cut 4 bases from V and 7 bases from J, with 19 bases between. This chain's CDR3 is CASSPNALGGSEAFF. The CDR3 coding sequence is TGCGCCAGCAGCCCCAACGCCTTAGGAGGTAGTGAAGCTTTCTTT.

This chain joins TRBV23-1 and TRBJ1-5; tentatively, D is TRBD1 (5 bases). TRBV23-1 is given ORF status, its function remaining uncertain. Deletions cut 10 bases from V and 3 bases from J, with 22 bases between. This CDR3 comprises 16 residues. Here the CDR3 reads CAMGGSSKRNNQPQHF. Here the CDR3 DNA reads TGCGCCATGGGGGGGTCCTCCAAGAGGAACAATCAGCCCCAGCATTTT.

The J gene is TRBJ2-7, the V gene TRBV7-6, with TRBD2 as a possible D gene (5 bases). The CDR3 is 14 residues long. Germline loops: CDR1 SGHVS, CDR2 FNYEAQ. V lost 0 bases, J lost 6 bases, and 12 bases lay in between. The CDR3 loop reads CASSLAGELGEQYF. The DNA for the CDR3 is TGTGCCAGCAGCTTAGCGGGAGAACTCGGCGAGCAGTACTTC.

The J gene is TRBJ2-2, the V gene TRBV6-2 or TRBV6-3; D is perhaps TRBD1 (6 bases). With 6 bases removed from V and 1 base from J, the gap between germline ends came to 12 bases. In germline, CDR1 is MNHEY, CDR2 SVGEGT. This CDR3 has 15 residues. The CDR3 DNA sequence: TGTGCCAGCAGCTCTTCGACAGGGAACACCGGGGAGCTGTTTTTT. Encoded protein: CASSSSTGNTGELFF.

The chain employs TRBV7-6 and TRBJ2-7; 11 bases match TRBD1. V dropped 5 bases and J dropped 4; count of bases not matched to a gene: 7. The CDR3 contains 15 residues. Germline-derived CDR1 and CDR2 are SGHVS and FNYEAQ. The CDR3 sequence: CASSPRTGGVYEQYF. DNA for the CDR3: TGTGCCAGCAGCCCTCGGACAGGGGGCGTTTACGAGCAGTACTTC.

This clone appeared once. V gene TRBV4-2 combines with J gene TRBJ1-4, with a weak D call TRBD1 (6 bases). Germline CDR1 and CDR2: LGHNA and YNFKEQ. CDR3 length equals 15 residues. Deletions cut 3 bases from V and 7 bases from J, with 15 bases between. This CDR3 reads CASSHERTVSEKLFF. CDR3 coding DNA: TGTGCCAGCAGCCATGAAAGGACAGTCTCTGAAAAACTGTTTTTT.

The chain combines TRBV5-4 with TRBJ2-5, with TRBD1 matching 9 bases. Germline CDR1 reads SGHNT; CDR2 reads YYREEE (reference sequence). Trimming at V came to 1 base and at J to 7 bases, leaving 11 bases not matched to a gene. CDR3 size: 16 residues. The CDR3 DNA reads TGTGCCAGCAGCTTGATGTGGACAGGGGATCGCGGGACCCAGTACTTC. Translation gives CASSLMWTGDRGTQYF.

The chain carries TRBV7-8 and TRBJ1-4; no clear D. CDR3 length equals 12 residues. V was cut by 1 base and J by 8 bases, with 5 bases left in between. Germline V gives CDR1 SGHVS, CDR2 FQNEAQ. Here the CDR3 DNA reads TGTGCCAGCAGCTTAGTTCAAGAAAAACTGTTTTTT. This gives the protein CASSLVQEKLFF.

This sequence joins TRBV4-1 and TRBJ2-7; 10 positions match TRBD1. V dropped 2 bases and J dropped 3; count of bases not matched to a gene: 4. Germline assignment: CDR1 MGHRA and CDR2 YSYEKL. The CDR3 spans 15 residues. CDR3: CASSQTTGGNYEQYF. CDR3 sequence (DNA): TGCGCCAGCAGCCAAACGACAGGGGGCAACTACGAGCAGTACTTC.